This entry lists 16 T cell receptor beta chains sequenced from one sample in a study of blood T cells in healthy people across ages. Next came a second PCR, run for roughly 6 to 11 cycles, which used a sample-barcoded 5' primer along with a J-beta primer mix. Using its own MiXCR run on the 5' RACE reads, TCRdb lists one record per CDR3 protein. Here the sample spans some 1.1 million distinct CDR3 sequences, around two fifths being singletons. Sequencing input: blood. These receptors originate from a man aged 18 to 30 in good health.

This clonotype turned up a few times. This chain connects TRBV7-9 to TRBJ2-1; D possibly corresponds to TRBD2 (5 bases). V was shortened by 5 bases and J by 6 bases, with 14 bases between the two germline ends. Germline CDR1 SEHNR, CDR2 FQNEAQ (reference sequence). The CDR3 length is 14 residues. The CDR3 sequence is CASSPLGVGNEQFF. The CDR3 DNA is TGTGCCAGCAGCCCCCTGGGAGTCGGCAATGAGCAGTTCTTC.

This clonotype has just a few counts. The chain uses TRBV4-1 and TRBJ2-1; D remains ambiguous. CDR1 and CDR2 from the germline V gene are MGHRA and YSYEKL. The CDR3 runs to 15 residues. Between the trimmed V and J ends, which lost 4 bases and 4 bases, there was a span of 14 bases. The CDR3 protein is CASSPDLGRYNEQFF. The CDR3 DNA sequence: TGCGCCAGCAGCCCCGACCTGGGAAGGTACAATGAGCAGTTCTTC.

V gene TRBV7-2 combines with J gene TRBJ2-1; 7 bases agree with TRBD2. This CDR3 has 15 amino acids. The trim removed 2 bases at V and 3 bases at J, leaving 4 bases unmatched. Germline loops: CDR1 SGHTA, CDR2 FQGNSA. Here the CDR3 DNA reads TGTGCCAGCAGCTTAATTGCGGGGGACTACAATGAGCAGTTCTTC. Amino acid sequence: CASSLIAGDYNEQFF.

This clonotype appeared many times. The chain's CDR3 is CASSGGRHNEQFF. For the CDR3, the DNA is TGTGCCAGCAGTGGAGGAAGACACAATGAGCAGTTCTTC. This chain connects TRBV25-1 to TRBJ2-1; D remains ambiguous. With 4 bases removed from V and 5 bases from J, the gap between germline ends came to 9 bases. Per the germline V gene, CDR1 is MGHDK and CDR2 is SYGVNS. The CDR3 length is 13 residues. Together with reference TRBV25-1 and TRBJ2-1, the CDR3 gives the full variable domain: EADIYQTPRYLVIGTGKKITLECSQTMGHDKMYWYQQDPGMELHLIHYSYGVNSTEKGDLSSESTVSRIRTEHFPLTLESARPSHTSQYLCASSGGRHNEQFFGPGTRLTVL.

V and J are TRBV12-3 or TRBV12-4 and TRBJ1-2; 7 nucleotides line up with TRBD1. J gave up 3 bases and V 6 bases, and 10 bases lay outside the gene matches. The CDR3 has 15 residues. CDR3 sequence (DNA): TGTGCCAGCAGCCTTAAGACAGGGCAGCACTATGGCTACACCTTC. This translates into CASSLKTGQHYGYTF.

V is TRBV20-1 and J is TRBJ1-4, with a weak D call TRBD1 (6 bases). The CDR3 is made up of 13 amino acids. Trimming shortened V by 6 bases and J by 4 bases, and 12 bases separated the two germline ends. The germline V gene has CDR1 DFQATT and CDR2 SNEGSKA (reference sequence). The DNA for the CDR3 is TGCAGTGCGCACAGGGCGGATAATGAAAAACTGTTTTTT. Protein: CSAHRADNEKLFF.

On this clonotype itself: A much larger clonotype is one base distant, so this may be a read error. CDR3 protein: CSVRGRTDTQYF. The CDR3 DNA reads as TGCAGTGTTAGGGGACGCACAGATACGCAGTATTTT. This chain links TRBV20-1 with TRBJ2-3, with D possibly called TRBD1 or TRBD2 (5 bases each). Germline V gene lookup returns CDR1 DFQATT and CDR2 SNEGSKA (reference sequence). The CDR3 runs to 12 residues. V dropped 7 bases and J dropped 1 base, with 9 bases sitting between them.

This sequence joins TRBV10-3 and TRBJ2-1; 8 nucleotides line up with TRBD2. J gave up 0 bases and V 6 bases, and 7 bases lay outside the gene matches. The CDR3 runs to 16 residues. Germline CDR1 is ENHRY and CDR2 is SYGVKD. The CDR3 coding sequence is TGTGCCATCAGCTTCCCACGGGGGGGCTCCTACAATGAGCAGTTCTTC. This translates into CAISFPRGGSYNEQFF.

As concerns this clonotype: At one boundary the junction diverges from the germline segment, which might be a read error. The V gene is TRBV5-1, the J gene TRBJ1-4; D perhaps matches TRBD1 (6 bases). The CDR3 has 15 residues. Germline CDR1 and CDR2: SGHRS and YFSETQ. The CDR3 loop is CVSSAGAATNEKLFF. The CDR3 nucleotides read TGCGTCAGCAGCGCGGGGGCTGCAACTAATGAAAAACTGTTTTTT.

The J gene is TRBJ1-1, the V gene TRBV27; D perhaps matches TRBD1 (5 bases). CDR3 size: 15 residues. Trimming pared 6 bases from V and 0 bases from J, leaving 14 bases between. Germline V lookup: CDR1 MNHEY, CDR2 SMNVEV (reference sequence). In DNA form, the CDR3 reads TGTGCCAGCAGGATCAGGGTGGGGGTGAACACTGAAGCTTTCTTT. It encodes CASRIRVGVNTEAFF.

The chain links TRBV11-2 to TRBJ2-1; TRBD1 might be the D (5 bases). Trimming took off 1 base at V and 1 base at J, with 11 bases between the two ends. The CDR3 totals 16 residues. CDR1 is SGHAT and CDR2 is FQNNGV in the germline V gene. The CDR3 reads CASSLGNRPSYNEQFF. Here the CDR3 DNA reads TGTGCCAGCAGCTTAGGAAACAGGCCTTCCTACAATGAGCAGTTCTTC.

This clonotype was detected many times. The V and J genes are TRBV20-1 and TRBJ2-7; weak D call: TRBD1 (6 bases). The CDR3 sequence is 11 residues long. Germline V lookup: CDR1 DFQATT, CDR2 SNEGSKA (reference sequence). The V and J ends lost 3 bases and 4 bases respectively, with 7 bases between them. CDR3 residues: CSARRGYEQYF. For the CDR3, the DNA is TGCAGTGCTAGGAGGGGGTACGAGCAGTACTTC.

This clonotype has only a few counts. The chain uses TRBV2 and TRBJ1-5; D is undetermined. CDR3 size: 13 residues. Trimming stripped 4 bases from V and 4 bases from J, with 8 bases between. Germline values: CDR1 SNHLY, CDR2 FYNNEI. CDR3 amino acids: CASSAGRNQPQHF. The CDR3 DNA reads TGTGCCAGCAGTGCTGGAAGAAATCAGCCCCAGCATTTT.

This sequence joins TRBV7-9 and TRBJ1-2; D perhaps matches TRBD1 (5 bases). The germline V gene encodes CDR1 SEHNR and CDR2 FQNEAQ (reference sequence). V was pared by 2 bases and J by 10 bases, with 8 bases between. The CDR3 has 11 residues. CDR3 nucleotide sequence: TGTGCCAGCAGCTTACGGGGGGACTACACCTTC. Translated: CASSLRGDYTF.

The chain carries TRBV7-2 and TRBJ1-2, with D possibly being TRBD1 (5 bases). This CDR3 is 13 amino acids long. Germline V gene lookup returns CDR1 SGHTA and CDR2 FQGNSA. V was shortened by 5 bases and J by 4 bases, with 11 bases between the two germline ends. The CDR3 sequence is CASSTRDLYGYTF. In DNA form, the CDR3 reads TGTGCCAGCAGCACCCGGGACCTCTATGGCTACACCTTC.

The V and J genes are TRBV12-3 or TRBV12-4 and TRBJ2-5, with D perhaps matching TRBD1 or TRBD2 (5 bases each). This CDR3 has 14 amino acids. The V end lost 5 bases, the J end lost 5 bases, and 15 bases lay between the germline ends. CDR3 in amino acids: CASSRDRARETQYF. As DNA, the CDR3 is TGTGCCAGCAGTAGGGACCGAGCCCGGGAGACCCAGTACTTC.